Each of the 5 T cell receptor beta chains below was sequenced from the same sample in a study of spatial heterogeneity in lung cancer. Whole-study results and caveats: Intratumoral expanded alpha and beta TCR counts were found to track tumor mutation counts.

TCRdb re-called the 5' RACE reads through MiXCR, storing one row per CDR3 protein. The sample includes 8,700 or so distinct CDR3 sequences, about 13% of them seen just once. Time point defined: sample taken at primary tumor resection. Antigens for these TCRs are unknown. Specimen: lung tumor tissue, collected at surgery. The receptors derive from a male donor with early-stage non-small cell lung cancer.

This clonotype was seen a handful of times. Little can be read into the size of this beta chain, an off-target read in a library designed for alpha chains. This chain joins TRBV9 and TRBJ2-5; 10 bases line up with TRBD1. Germline V gene data show CDR1 as SGDLS and CDR2 as YYNGEE. This CDR3 is 17 amino acids long. V lost 0 bases to trimming and J lost 5 bases; unmatched junction nucleotides: 10. CDR3 in amino acids: CASSVGVADRGTETQYF. The CDR3 nucleotides are TGTGCCAGCAGCGTAGGCGTCGCGGACAGGGGGACGGAGACCCAGTACTTC.

Many counts were recorded for this clonotype. This beta chain is a stray read from a library made for alpha chains; its abundance is not meaningful. This chain connects TRBV28 to TRBJ1-1; 12 bases line up with TRBD1. The germline V gene encodes CDR1 MDHEN and CDR2 SYDVKM. The V segment lost 3 bases and the J segment 3 bases; nucleotides outside the gene matches: 5. The CDR3 covers 16 residues. The CDR3 DNA reads as TGTGCCAGCAGTTTCGGGACAGGGGGCGTAGACACTGAAGCTTTCTTT. Translated: CASSFGTGGVDTEAFF.

The sample holds one count of this clonotype. Within a library made for alpha chains, this beta chain is off target, and its count is uninformative. This chain links TRBV6-2 or TRBV6-3 with TRBJ1-5; 7 bases map to TRBD1. V shed 6 bases and J 5 bases; nucleotides not matched to a gene: 10. Looked up from germline, CDR1 is MNHEY and CDR2 is SVGEGT. This CDR3 has 15 amino acids. CDR3 bases: TGTGCCAGCAGCTCTAGACAGGGTCTGTATCAGCCCCAGCATTTT. Protein product: CASSSRQGLYQPQHF.

This clonotype was seen repeatedly, ten times or more. Found in a library prepared for alpha chains, this beta chain is an off-target read, and its abundance has little meaning. This chain uses TRBV7-2 with TRBJ1-1; D unresolved. CDR3 length: 14 residues. The V gene's germline CDR1 is SGHTA and CDR2 FQGNSA. Trimming removed 3 bases from V and 1 base from J, with 9 bases in between. CDR3 in DNA: TGTGCCAGCAGCTTCGATAGGGCGAACACTGAAGCTTTCTTT. This encodes CASSFDRANTEAFF.

Relative to its sample, this clonotype is medium-sized. This beta chain represents an off-target read in a library built for alpha chains; its size is of limited meaning. The chain couples TRBV5-1 to TRBJ1-1; possible D gene TRBD1, 6 bases. V dropped 4 bases and J dropped 3 bases, with 16 bases sitting between them. In germline, CDR1 is SGHRS, CDR2 YFSETQ. CDR3 length: 15 residues. The CDR3 DNA reads TGCGCCAGCAGCATCCGGGGGGCGGGGGACACTGAAGCTTTCTTT. Its translation: CASSIRGAGDTEAFF.